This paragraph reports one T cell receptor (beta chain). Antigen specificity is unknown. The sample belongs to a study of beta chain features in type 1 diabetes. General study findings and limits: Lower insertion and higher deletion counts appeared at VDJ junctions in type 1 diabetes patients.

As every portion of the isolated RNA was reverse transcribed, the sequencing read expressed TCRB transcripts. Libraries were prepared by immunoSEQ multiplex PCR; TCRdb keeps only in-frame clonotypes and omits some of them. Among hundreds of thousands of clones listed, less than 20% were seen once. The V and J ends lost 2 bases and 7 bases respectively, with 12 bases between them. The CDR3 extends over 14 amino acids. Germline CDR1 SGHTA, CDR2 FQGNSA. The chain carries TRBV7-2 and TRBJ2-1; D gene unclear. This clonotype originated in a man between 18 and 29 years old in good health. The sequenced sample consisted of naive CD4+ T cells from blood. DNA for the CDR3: TGTGCCAGCAGCTTAAGGCACCCCGTAAATGAGCAGTTCTTC. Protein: CASSLRHPVNEQFF.